The 10 T cell receptor beta chains below come from one sample, sequenced in a study of PD-L1 blockade in urothelial cancer. Sample time point: pretreatment peripheral blood. Method: immunoSEQ multiplex PCR; TCRdb's copy keeps in-frame clones and lacks some. The sample lists around 130,000 clones, 70% to 85% occurring once. This sample comprised PBMCs, obtained around atezolizumab (anti-PD-L1) treatment. All receptors derive from a man aged 45-60 years with urothelial cancer.

The V gene is TRBV15, the J gene TRBJ1-1; TRBD1 agrees at 10 bases. The CDR3 runs to 16 residues. Trimming removed 3 bases from V and 3 bases from J; junction bases left unmatched: 7. CDR1 is LNHNV, CDR2 YYDKDF, per germline (reference sequence). The CDR3: CATSSRPDRGDTEAFF. As DNA, the CDR3 is TGTGCCACCAGCAGCCGGCCGGACAGGGGGGACACTGAAGCTTTCTTT.

The chain recombines TRBV7-9 with TRBJ2-5, with 10 bases lining up with TRBD2. Germline values: CDR1 SEHNR, CDR2 FQNEAQ (reference sequence). The CDR3 is 14 residues long. With V trimmed by 5 bases and J by 5 bases, 5 bases remained unmatched. The CDR3 nucleotides read TGTGCCAGCAGCCGAGCGGGAGGGGAGGAGACCCAGTACTTC. Translation: CASSRAGGEETQYF.

The chain links TRBV19 to TRBJ2-2; D is perhaps TRBD1 (6 bases). The CDR3 has 14 amino acids. Germline V gene data show CDR1 as LNHDA and CDR2 as SQIVND (reference sequence). Trimming pared 6 bases from V and 6 bases from J, leaving 14 bases between. In DNA, the CDR3 is TGTGCCAGTAGGCTTCAGGGGAAGCCCGGGGAGCTGTTTTTT. It translates to CASRLQGKPGELFF.

This clone was detected a few times. The V gene is TRBV5-1, the J gene TRBJ1-1; D not certain. Germline V CDR1 and CDR2: SGHRS, YFSETQ. The length of the CDR3 is 13 residues. The germline V and J ends were trimmed by 4 bases and 0 bases, with 7 bases remaining between them. The CDR3 sequence: CASSPDLNTEAFF. The CDR3 region has the DNA TGCGCCAGCAGCCCGGACTTGAACACTGAAGCTTTCTTT.

The V gene is TRBV28, the J gene TRBJ1-2; D may be TRBD1 (6 bases). The CDR3 covers 12 residues. Looked up from germline, CDR1 is MDHEN and CDR2 is SYDVKM. Deletions cut 6 bases from V and 5 bases from J, with 10 bases between. This CDR3 reads CASSKGGYGYTF. The CDR3 nucleotides read TGTGCCAGCAGCAAAGGGGGATATGGCTACACCTTC.

The chain links TRBV27 to TRBJ2-7; 7 nucleotides match TRBD2. After removal of 6 bases from V and 2 bases from J, the junction contained 19 bases not matched to a gene. From germline, CDR1 is MNHEY and CDR2 SMNVEV (reference sequence). The CDR3 length is 18 residues. The CDR3 coding sequence is TGTGCCAGCAGCCTTCGACAACTCCAGGGAGGGTCCCCCTACGAGCAGTACTTC. This codes for CASSLRQLQGGSPYEQYF.

The CDR3 is CASSLDRLYTDTQYF. The CDR3 coding sequence is TGTGCCAGCAGCTTAGACAGGCTTTACACAGATACGCAGTATTTT. The J gene is TRBJ2-3, the V gene TRBV11-2; D call uncertain. The CDR3 is 15 amino acids. Trimming stripped 0 bases from V and 2 bases from J, with 9 bases between. The germline CDR1 and CDR2 sequences are SGHAT and FQNNGV.

The CDR3 DNA follows: TGTGCCAGCAGTTTAGATCAGGGGCCACCCTATGGCTACACCTTC. This sequence encodes CASSLDQGPPYGYTF. This chain links TRBV27 with TRBJ1-2, with D possibly matching TRBD1 (6 bases). The CDR3 is made up of 15 amino acids. V was trimmed by 2 bases and J by 4 bases, leaving 14 bases between them. Germline-derived CDR1 and CDR2 are MNHEY and SMNVEV (reference sequence).

This clone was found many times. V and J are TRBV21-1 and TRBJ1-2. TRBV21-1 represents a pseudogene. CDR3 size: 18 residues. CDR3 region: CASSKARGGSTPYYGYTF. The CDR3 bases are TGTGCCAGCAGCAAAGCGCGCGGGGGCAGCACCCCATACTATGGCTACACCTTC.

The genes are TRBV18 and TRBJ1-3; 7 positions match TRBD1. V lost 3 bases, J lost 0 bases, and 5 bases stayed unmatched. The CDR3 is 16 residues long. The germline V gene has CDR1 KGHSH and CDR2 LQKENI. The CDR3 nucleotides are TGTGCCAGCTCACCCGCCGGGACAGTCTCTGGAAACACCATATATTTT. It is translated as CASSPAGTVSGNTIYF.